The 8 T cell receptor beta chains reported below all come from one sample, sequenced in a study of CXCR3-negative and CXCR3-positive naive CD8 T cells. These receptors are not linked to any known antigen. Study outcomes and limitations: Comparison of naive cells showed more hydrophobic TRB CDR3s in CXCR3-positive than in CXCR3-negative naive cells.

Researchers prepared the TRB cDNA libraries using 5' RACE with UMI labels. TCRdb reanalyzed the 5' RACE reads, giving one entry per CDR3 protein sequence and no DNA. The repertoire table contains about 51,000 distinct CDR3 sequences. Sequences were obtained from naive CXCR3+ CD8+ T cells from blood. Documented subset: CD45RO-CCR7+CD27+CD95- naive CD8+ T cells expressing CXCR3 (TNR3+). The source of these receptors is a human donor in good health. Some clones in this sample may be carry-over from other donors' samples.

This chain joins TRBV5-4 and TRBJ2-5; the TCRdb D gene call, TRBD2, has no DNA to confirm it. CDR3 length: 17 amino acids. Germline values: CDR1 SGHNT, CDR2 YYREEE (reference sequence). The CDR3 loop reads CASSPATLAGGQETQYF.

The chain carries TRBV5-6 and TRBJ1-5. CDR3 length: 14 amino acids. Germline V gene lookup returns CDR1 SGHDT and CDR2 YYEEEE. CDR3 residues: CASSLTSGNQPQHF.

V gene TRBV28 combines with J gene TRBJ1-1. CDR3 length equals 12 residues. Germline values: CDR1 MDHEN, CDR2 SYDVKM. The CDR3 is CASREVGIEAFF.

The chain has TRBV20-1 and TRBJ2-2; TCRdb reports TRBD1, a call that lacks DNA to check it against. Germline V lookup: CDR1 DFQATT, CDR2 SNEGSKA (reference sequence). CDR3 length: 14 amino acids. The CDR3 here is CSAIASGRPGELFF.

This chain uses TRBV6-5 with TRBJ2-3; TCRdb names TRBD1, which stays unverified in the absence of DNA. The CDR3 spans 15 residues. Germline values: CDR1 MNHEY, CDR2 SVGAGI. The CDR3 is CASSYSGGATDTQYF.

The rearrangement joins TRBV10-3 to TRBJ2-2; TCRdb lists TRBD1, though no DNA is available to test this call. This CDR3 is 15 amino acids long. Germline CDR1 and CDR2: ENHRY and SYGVKD. This chain's CDR3 is CAITQDRTNTGELFF.

The chain carries TRBV7-6 and TRBJ2-1; absent DNA, TCRdb's TRBD1 call cannot be checked. The CDR3 loop spans 14 amino acids. Germline V gene sequence: CDR1 SGHVS, CDR2 FNYEAQ. This CDR3 is CASSLGGGYNEQFF.

The gene calls are TRBV7-9 and TRBJ2-2; the TRBD1 assignment by TCRdb is unverifiable without DNA. CDR3 length: 15 amino acids. Germline CDR1 SEHNR, CDR2 FQNEAQ (reference sequence). The CDR3: CASSLQGQNTGELFF.